This TCR beta chain was documented in a study of chemoradiotherapy in HPV16-positive cancers. Study overall: Candidate HPV-specific T-cell clones and common TCR motifs came from functional assays in a couple of HPV16-positive patients. Study-level findings and limits: Candidate HPV-specific clones and E7-related TCR motifs grew in tumor during treatment. In HPV16-positive patients, HPV-responsive T-cell expansion tracked better recurrence-free survival.

Trimming pared 2 bases from V and 8 bases from J, leaving 7 bases between. The CDR3 has 12 residues. CDR1 is SGHTA, CDR2 FQGNSA, per germline. The method was immunoSEQ multiplex PCR; TCRdb's version includes in-frame clones alone and lacks a portion of them. The sample has over a thousand clones; roughly 84% are singletons. This clone was seen a few times. Its antigen is not identified. This clonotype originated in a human donor with HPV-associated anogenital cancer. J is TRBJ2-4 and V is TRBV7-2; D remains ambiguous. The sample in question was tumor tissue, obtained from a patient who underwent chemoradiotherapy. Here the CDR3 reads CASSLRRDIQYF. The CDR3 DNA sequence: TGTGCCAGCAGCTTAAGACGGGACATTCAGTACTTC. Full variable domain (rest looked up from reference TRBV7-2 and TRBJ2-4): GAGVSQSPSNKVTEKGKDVELRCDPISGHTALYWYRQSLGQGLEFLIYFQGNSAPDKSGLPSDRFSAERTGGSVSTLTIQRTQQEDSAVYLCASSLRRDIQYFGAGTRLSVL.